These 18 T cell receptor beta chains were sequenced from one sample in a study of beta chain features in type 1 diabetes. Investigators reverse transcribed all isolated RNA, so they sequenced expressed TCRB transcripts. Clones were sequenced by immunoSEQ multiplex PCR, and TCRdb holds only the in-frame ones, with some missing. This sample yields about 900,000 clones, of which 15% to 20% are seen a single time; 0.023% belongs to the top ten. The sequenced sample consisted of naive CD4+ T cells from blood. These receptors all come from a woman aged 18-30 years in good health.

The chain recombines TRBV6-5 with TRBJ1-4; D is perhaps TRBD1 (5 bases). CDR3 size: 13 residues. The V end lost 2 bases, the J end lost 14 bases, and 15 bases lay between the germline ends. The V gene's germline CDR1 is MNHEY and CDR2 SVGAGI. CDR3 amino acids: CASSYRRGRSLFF. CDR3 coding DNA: TGTGCCAGCAGTTACCGGCGGGGGAGGTCGCTGTTTTTT.

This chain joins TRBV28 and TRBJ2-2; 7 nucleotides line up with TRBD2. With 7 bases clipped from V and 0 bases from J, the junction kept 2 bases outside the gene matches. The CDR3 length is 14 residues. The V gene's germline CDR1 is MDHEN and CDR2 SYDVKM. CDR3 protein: CASTGRANTGELFF. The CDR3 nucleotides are TGTGCCAGCACGGGGAGGGCGAACACCGGGGAGCTGTTTTTT.

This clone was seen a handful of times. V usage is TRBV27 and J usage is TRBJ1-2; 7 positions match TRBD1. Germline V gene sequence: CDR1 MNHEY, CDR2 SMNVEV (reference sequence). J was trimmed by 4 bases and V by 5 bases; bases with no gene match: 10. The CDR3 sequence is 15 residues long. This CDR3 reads CASSPTGVLTYGYTF. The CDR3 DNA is TGTGCCAGCAGTCCAACAGGGGTTCTCACCTATGGCTACACCTTC.

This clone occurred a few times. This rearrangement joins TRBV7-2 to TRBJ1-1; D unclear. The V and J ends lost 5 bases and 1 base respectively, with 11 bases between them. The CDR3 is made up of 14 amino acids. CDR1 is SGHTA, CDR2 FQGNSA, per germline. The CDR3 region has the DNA TGTGCCAGCAGCCTTTGGGTCACGAACACTGAAGCTTTCTTT. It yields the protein CASSLWVTNTEAFF.

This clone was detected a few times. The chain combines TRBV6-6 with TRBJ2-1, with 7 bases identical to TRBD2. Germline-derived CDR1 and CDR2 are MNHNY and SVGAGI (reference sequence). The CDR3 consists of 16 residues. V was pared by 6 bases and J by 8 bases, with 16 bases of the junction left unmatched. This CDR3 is CASSLRGLSGADEQFF. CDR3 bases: TGTGCCAGCAGCCTGAGGGGACTATCCGGAGCTGATGAGCAGTTCTTC.

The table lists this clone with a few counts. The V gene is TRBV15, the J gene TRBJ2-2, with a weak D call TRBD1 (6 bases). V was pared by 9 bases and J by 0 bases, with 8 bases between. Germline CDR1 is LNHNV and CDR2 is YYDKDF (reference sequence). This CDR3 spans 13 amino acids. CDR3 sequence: CATGTPNTGELFF. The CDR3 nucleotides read TGTGCCACTGGGACACCGAACACCGGGGAGCTGTTTTTT.

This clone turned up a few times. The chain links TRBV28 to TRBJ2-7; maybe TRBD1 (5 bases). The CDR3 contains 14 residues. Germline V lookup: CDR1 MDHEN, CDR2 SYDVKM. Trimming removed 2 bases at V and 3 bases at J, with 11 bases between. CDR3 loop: CASSLVGARYEQYF. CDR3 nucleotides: TGTGCCAGCAGTTTAGTAGGGGCACGCTACGAGCAGTACTTC.

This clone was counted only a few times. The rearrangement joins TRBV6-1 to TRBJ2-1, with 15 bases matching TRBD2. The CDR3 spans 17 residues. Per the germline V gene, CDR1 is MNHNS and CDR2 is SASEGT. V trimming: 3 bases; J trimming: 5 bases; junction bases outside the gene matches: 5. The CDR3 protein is CASSEGLAGGPHNEQFF. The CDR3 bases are TGTGCCAGCAGTGAGGGACTAGCGGGAGGACCCCACAATGAGCAGTTCTTC.

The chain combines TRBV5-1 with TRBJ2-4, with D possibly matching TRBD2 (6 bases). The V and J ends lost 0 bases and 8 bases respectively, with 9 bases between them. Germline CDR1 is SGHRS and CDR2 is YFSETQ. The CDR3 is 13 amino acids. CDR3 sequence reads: CASSLEGGDIQYF. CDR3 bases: TGCGCCAGCAGCTTGGAGGGCGGGGACATTCAGTACTTC. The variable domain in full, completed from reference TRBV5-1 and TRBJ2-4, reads KAGVTQTPRYLIKTRGQQVTLSCSPISGHRSVSWYQQTPGQGLQFLFEYFSETQRNKGNFPGRFSGRQFSNSRSEMNVSTLELGDSALYLCASSLEGGDIQYFGAGTRLSVL.

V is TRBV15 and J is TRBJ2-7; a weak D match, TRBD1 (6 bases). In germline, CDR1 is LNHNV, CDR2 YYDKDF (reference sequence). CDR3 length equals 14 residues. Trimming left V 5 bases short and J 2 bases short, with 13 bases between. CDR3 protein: CATSVNRDPYEQYF. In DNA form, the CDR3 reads TGTGCCACCAGCGTCAACAGGGACCCCTACGAGCAGTACTTC.

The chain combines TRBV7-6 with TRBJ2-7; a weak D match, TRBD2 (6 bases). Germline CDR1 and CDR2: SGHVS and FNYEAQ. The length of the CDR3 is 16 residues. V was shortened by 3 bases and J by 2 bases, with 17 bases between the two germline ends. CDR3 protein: CASSLAIAVAPYEQYF. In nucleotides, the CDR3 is TGTGCCAGCAGCTTGGCGATAGCGGTAGCCCCCTACGAGCAGTACTTC. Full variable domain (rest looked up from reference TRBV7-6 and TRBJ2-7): GAGVSQSPRYKVTKRGQDVALRCDPISGHVSLYWYRQALGQGPEFLTYFNYEAQQDKSGLPNDRFSAERPEGSISTLTIQRTEQRDSAMYRCASSLAIAVAPYEQYFGPGTRLTVT.

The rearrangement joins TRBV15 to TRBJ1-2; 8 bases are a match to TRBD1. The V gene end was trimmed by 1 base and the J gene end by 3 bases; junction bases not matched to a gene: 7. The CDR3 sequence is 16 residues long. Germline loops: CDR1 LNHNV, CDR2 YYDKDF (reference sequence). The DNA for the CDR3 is TGTGCCACCAGCAGAGGGACAGGGCTGGATTACTATGGCTACACCTTC. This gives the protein CATSRGTGLDYYGYTF.

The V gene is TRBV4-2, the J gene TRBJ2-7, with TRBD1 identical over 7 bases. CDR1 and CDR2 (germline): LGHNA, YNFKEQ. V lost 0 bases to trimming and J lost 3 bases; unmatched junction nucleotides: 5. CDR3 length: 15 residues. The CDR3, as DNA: TGTGCCAGCAGCCAAGAATCTGACAGGGTCTACGAGCAGTACTTC. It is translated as CASSQESDRVYEQYF.

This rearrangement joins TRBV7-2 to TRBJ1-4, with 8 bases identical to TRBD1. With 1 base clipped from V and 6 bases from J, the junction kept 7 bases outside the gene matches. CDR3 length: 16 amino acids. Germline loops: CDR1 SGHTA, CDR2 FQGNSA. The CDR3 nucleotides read TGTGCCAGCAGCTTAGGTTTGGCAGGGGGCCATGAAAAACTGTTTTTT. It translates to CASSLGLAGGHEKLFF. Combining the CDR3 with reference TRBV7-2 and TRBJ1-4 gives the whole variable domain GAGVSQSPSNKVTEKGKDVELRCDPISGHTALYWYRQSLGQGLEFLIYFQGNSAPDKSGLPSDRFSAERTGGSVSTLTIQRTQQEDSAVYLCASSLGLAGGHEKLFFGSGTQLSVL.

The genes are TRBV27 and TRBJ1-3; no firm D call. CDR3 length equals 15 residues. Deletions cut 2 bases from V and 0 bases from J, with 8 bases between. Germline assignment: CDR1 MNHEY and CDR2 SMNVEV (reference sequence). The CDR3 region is CASSLRTGSGNTIYF. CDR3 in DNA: TGTGCCAGCAGTTTAAGGACTGGCTCTGGAAACACCATATATTTT.

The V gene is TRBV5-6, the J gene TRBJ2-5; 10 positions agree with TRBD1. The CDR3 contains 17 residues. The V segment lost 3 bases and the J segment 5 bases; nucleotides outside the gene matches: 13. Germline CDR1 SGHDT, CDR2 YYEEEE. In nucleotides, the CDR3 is TGTGCCAGCAGCTGGCGGGACAGGGGTGAGGCTTGGGAGACCCAGTACTTC. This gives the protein CASSWRDRGEAWETQYF.

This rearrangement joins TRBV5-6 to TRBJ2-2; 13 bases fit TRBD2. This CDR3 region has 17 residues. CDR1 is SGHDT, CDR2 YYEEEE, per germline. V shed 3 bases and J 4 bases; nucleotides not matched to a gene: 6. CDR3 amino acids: CASSWTSGSSSTGELFF. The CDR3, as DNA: TGTGCCAGCAGCTGGACTAGCGGGAGTTCTAGCACCGGGGAGCTGTTTTTT.

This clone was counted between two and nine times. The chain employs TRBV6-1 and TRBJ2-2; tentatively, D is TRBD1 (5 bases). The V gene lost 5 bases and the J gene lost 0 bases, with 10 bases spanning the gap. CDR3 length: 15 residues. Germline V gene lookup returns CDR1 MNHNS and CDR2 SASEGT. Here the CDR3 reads CASSPQGANTGELFF. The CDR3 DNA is TGTGCCAGCAGTCCCCAGGGTGCGAACACCGGGGAGCTGTTTTTT.